These T cell receptor beta chains were read from a single sample in a study of radiation and T cells in renal cell carcinoma. Here immunoSEQ multiplex PCR was the method, and the copy in TCRdb shows in-frame clones only, minus some. Of approximately 90,000 clones detected, about 82% appear once; the ten largest clones hold roughly a tenth. The specimen comprised blood, sampled from a patient whose treatment included radiotherapy and nephrectomy. The source is a man aged 45-65 years with renal cell carcinoma. The CDR3 runs from the conserved cysteine through the conserved F or W. A D gene is named only where the DNA matches it firmly. Size is omitted from some rows. Given values are once, few, many or a class for expanded clones.

j_gene | v_gene | abundance | d_gene | CDR3aa | CDR3nt
TRBJ2-1 | TRBV7-9 | few | TRBD2 | CASRRSGSTYNEQFF | TGTGCCAGCAGAAGAAGCGGGAGCACCTACAATGAGCAGTTCTTC
TRBJ1-4 | TRBV19 | NA | NA | CASSIDSGVEKLFF | TGTGCCAGTAGTATAGATTCGGGGGTCGAAAAACTGTTTTTT
TRBJ1-3 | TRBV7-9 | once | NA | CASSPSVGFGGNTIYF | TGTGCCAGCAGCCCTAGTGTGGGTTTTGGTGGAAACACCATATATTTT
TRBJ2-5 | TRBV11-2 | NA | TRBD2 | CASSLPRTRQETQYF | TGTGCCAGCAGCTTACCCCGGACTAGGCAAGAGACCCAGTACTTC
TRBJ2-7 | TRBV5-4 | NA | TRBD2 | CASSIPGLAGDEQYF | TGTGCCAGCAGCATTCCGGGACTAGCGGGAGACGAGCAGTACTTC
TRBJ1-5 | TRBV9 | NA | TRBD1 | CASSFSGGNDQPQHF | TGTGCCAGCAGCTTTTCAGGGGGGAACGATCAGCCCCAGCATTTT
TRBJ2-7 | TRBV29-1 | NA | TRBD2 | CSVKSGNPRGEQYF | TGCAGCGTAAAAAGCGGGAACCCCCGGGGTGAGCAGTACTTC
TRBJ2-1 | TRBV6-5 | NA | TRBD1 | CASRLRTGAYNEQFF | TGTGCCAGCAGACTACGGACAGGGGCCTACAATGAGCAGTTCTTC
TRBJ1-1 | TRBV7-8 | NA | NA | CASSLQGPNTEAFF | TGTGCCAGCAGCTTACAGGGGCCGAACACTGAAGCTTTCTTT
TRBJ2-1 | TRBV19 | NA | NA | CASSMHSLNEQFF | TGTGCCAGTAGTATGCATTCGCTGAATGAGCAGTTCTTC
TRBJ2-2 | TRBV28 | NA | NA | CASSLGGEAGELFF | TGTGCCAGCAGTTTGGGCGGGGAAGCCGGGGAGCTGTTTTTT
TRBJ2-1 | TRBV21-1 | NA | NA | CASVLAQGNEQFF | TGTGCCAGCGTACTAGCTCAGGGTAATGAGCAGTTCTTC
TRBJ2-7 | TRBV5-1 | NA | TRBD1 | CASSLRTGGYEQYF | TGCGCCAGCAGCCTACGGACAGGCGGGTACGAGCAGTACTTC
TRBJ1-1 | TRBV6-5 | few | TRBD1 | CASTDRVTEAFF | TGTGCCAGCACAGACAGGGTGACTGAAGCTTTCTTT
TRBJ2-5 | TRBV28 | NA | TRBD1 | CASSLWDSQETQYF | TGTGCCAGCAGTTTGTGGGACAGCCAAGAGACCCAGTACTTC
TRBJ1-1 | TRBV5-1 | few | NA | CASSLAQGLNTEAFF | TGCGCCAGCAGCTTGGCACAGGGCCTGAACACTGAAGCTTTCTTT
TRBJ2-7 | TRBV4-1 | NA | NA | CASSQASPTSSYEQYF | TGCGCCAGCAGCCAAGCATCACCTACGAGCTCCTACGAGCAGTACTTC
TRBJ2-5 | TRBV7-2 | NA | TRBD2 | CASSFGLAGMETQYF | TGTGCCAGCAGCTTCGGACTAGCGGGGATGGAGACCCAGTACTTC
TRBJ2-3 | TRBV9 | NA | TRBD1 | CASSVEGAADTQYF | TGTGCCAGCAGCGTAGAGGGGGCGGCAGATACGCAGTATTTT
TRBJ1-6 | TRBV6-5 | NA | NA | CASSYEGQGNSPLHF | TGTGCCAGCAGTTACGAGGGGCAGGGAAATTCACCCCTCCACTTT
TRBJ2-7 | TRBV18 | NA | NA | CASSKGDSGYEQYF | TGTGCCAGCTCAAAGGGGGACTCCGGGTACGAGCAGTACTTC
TRBJ2-2 | TRBV11-2 | NA | NA | CASSLVMGGELFF | TGTGCCAGCAGCTTAGTTATGGGCGGGGAGCTGTTTTTT
TRBJ2-7 | TRBV11-2 | once | NA | CASSSPGRAYEQYF | TGTGCCAGCAGCTCCCCGGGACGGGCCTACGAGCAGTACTTC
TRBJ2-5 | TRBV6-1 | NA | NA | CASSGQPNPRETQYF | TGTGCCAGCAGTGGCCAGCCCAACCCGCGGGAGACCCAGTACTTC
TRBJ1-2 | TRBV10-3 | NA | NA | CAIRSGSPLGYGYTF | TGTGCCATCAGATCCGGGTCTCCTTTGGGGTATGGCTACACCTTC
TRBJ2-1 | TRBV7-3 | NA | NA | CASSRGTSSYNEQFF | TGTGCCAGCAGCCGCGGGACCAGCTCCTACAATGAGCAGTTCTTC
TRBJ2-5 | TRBV2 | NA | NA | CASNWQFQETQYF | TGTGCCAGCAACTGGCAATTTCAAGAGACCCAGTACTTC
TRBJ2-2 | TRBV7-8 | NA | TRBD1 | CASSLRDRNTGELFF | TGTGCCAGCAGCCTCCGGGACAGAAACACCGGGGAGCTGTTTTTT
TRBJ2-3 | TRBV5-1 | NA | TRBD2 | CASSLDGRGDTDTQYF | TGCGCCAGCAGCTTGGATGGGCGGGGGGACACAGATACGCAGTATTTT